This TCR beta chain is drawn from a study of regulatory T cells in long-lasting Graves disease. Looking at the study overall: The study counted Graves' disease as persistent given over 5 years of antithyroid drugs and positive TSH receptor antibodies. General study points: Reduced TCR diversity was observed in persistent Graves' patients versus newly diagnosed patients.

This clonotype was seen ten or more times. Antigen specificity is unknown. Regarding time point: persistent/refractory GD, antithyroid drugs over 5 years with positive TRAb. There was RNA extracted from PBMCs, and the TCR library was made from it. Arm-PCR of CDR3 regions and iRepertoire HTBI primers were used to build TCR beta libraries. MiXCR, applied by TCRdb to the multiplex PCR reads, yields one record per CDR3 protein. Of 400,000 to 600,000 distinct CDR3 sequences in the sample, about 22% were seen once. The sample in question was peripheral blood mononuclear cells (PBMCs), obtained when the disease was refractory, from a patient treated with antithyroid drugs. The TCR originated in a female donor with Graves disease.

CDR3 bases: TGTGCCAGCAGTTTAGGGACAGGGGTCTACGAGCAGTACTTC. Its protein is CASSLGTGVYEQYF. This chain joins TRBV28 and TRBJ2-7, with 10 bases matching TRBD1. J was trimmed by 3 bases and V by 2 bases; bases with no gene match: 1. The germline V gene has CDR1 MDHEN and CDR2 SYDVKM. This CDR3 contains 14 residues.